The 21 T cell receptor beta chains below come from one sample, sequenced in a study of blood T cell repertoires in COVID-19. Sequencing used immunoSEQ multiplex PCR; TCRdb keeps in-frame clones, though not all of them. Here the sample spans under 60,000 clones, 75% to 90% being singletons. Material: peripheral blood. The receptors were gathered from a human donor with acute or convalescent COVID-19. The donor label of this sample is uncertain.

The chain joins TRBV4-1 to TRBJ1-1, with D tentatively TRBD1 (6 bases). Germline-derived CDR1 and CDR2 are MGHRA and YSYEKL. This CDR3 region has 16 residues. The V end lost 4 bases, the J end lost 1 base, and 16 bases lay between the germline ends. CDR3 sequence (DNA): TGCGCCAGCAGCCGTACCCGGACAGTTAGGAACACTGAAGCTTTCTTT. Translation gives CASSRTRTVRNTEAFF.

The chain couples TRBV27 to TRBJ1-2; a weak D match, TRBD1 (5 bases). The CDR3 totals 14 residues. With 5 bases removed from V and 8 bases from J, the gap between germline ends came to 18 bases. Germline-derived CDR1 and CDR2 are MNHEY and SMNVEV (reference sequence). The CDR3 nucleotides are TGTGCCAGCAGTCAATCCGGGACTTCTTCGGGCTACACCTTC. Protein: CASSQSGTSSGYTF.

The J gene is TRBJ2-3, the V gene TRBV5-1; 8 bases match TRBD2. The CDR3 runs 13 residues. Trimming cost V 1 base and J 8 bases; bases outside gene matches: 3. Germline CDR1 is SGHRS and CDR2 is YFSETQ. The CDR3 loop reads CASSLTGGGTQYF. The DNA for the CDR3 is TGCGCCAGCAGCTTGACGGGAGGGGGTACGCAGTATTTT.

The chain carries TRBV19 and TRBJ1-1; D is perhaps TRBD1 (6 bases). The germline gives CDR1 LNHDA, CDR2 SQIVND (reference sequence). Trimming cost V 6 bases and J 4 bases, with 15 bases left between them. This CDR3 has 14 residues. The CDR3 is CASSEQGSVTEAFF. The CDR3 coding sequence is TGTGCCAGTAGCGAACAGGGTAGTGTCACTGAAGCTTTCTTT.

The chain is built from TRBV19 and TRBJ1-3; D gene uncertain. CDR3 size: 14 residues. The germline V gene encodes CDR1 LNHDA and CDR2 SQIVND (reference sequence). The ends were cut back, 7 bases at V and 7 bases at J, with 17 bases in the middle. CDR3 in amino acids: CASTSGRLLNTIYF. Written as DNA, the CDR3 is TGTGCCAGTACCAGCGGACGGCTTTTGAACACCATATATTTT.

CDR3 in DNA: TGTGCCAGCAGCGACTCCCAGGCCAAAAACATTCAGTACTTC. It codes for CASSDSQAKNIQYF. The chain is built from TRBV6-5 and TRBJ2-4; no clear D gene. The CDR3 contains 14 residues. V was pared by 6 bases and J by 1 base, with 10 bases between. In germline, CDR1 is MNHEY, CDR2 SVGAGI.

V is TRBV28 and J is TRBJ2-5; TRBD2 agrees at 12 bases. Germline CDR1 MDHEN, CDR2 SYDVKM. The V and J ends lost 5 bases and 7 bases, in that order; junction bases with no gene match: 14. CDR3 size: 17 residues. The CDR3 region is CASSPWTSGALKGTQYF. In DNA, the CDR3 is TGTGCCAGCAGTCCCTGGACTAGCGGGGCCCTTAAGGGGACCCAGTACTTC.

The chain is built from TRBV3-1 (or the pseudogene TRBV3-2) and TRBJ1-1; TRBD1 matches at 7 bases. Germline CDR1 is LGHDT and CDR2 is YNNKEL (reference sequence). This CDR3 has 14 residues. V was pared by 1 base and J by 3 bases, with 2 bases of the junction left unmatched. CDR3 DNA sequence: TGTGCCAGCAGCCAAGGGCAGGGGGACACTGAAGCTTTCTTT. Residues: CASSQGQGDTEAFF.

The chain combines TRBV5-1 with TRBJ2-3, with no clear D. Trimming took 0 bases from V and 4 from J, leaving 9 bases between them. The CDR3 loop spans 14 amino acids. CDR1 is SGHRS and CDR2 is YFSETQ in the germline V gene. The CDR3 nucleotides are TGCGCCAGCAGCTTGGCCCTGGGCCCAGATACGCAGTATTTT. Translated: CASSLALGPDTQYF. The whole variable domain, remainder taken from reference TRBV5-1 and TRBJ2-3, is KAGVTQTPRYLIKTRGQQVTLSCSPISGHRSVSWYQQTPGQGLQFLFEYFSETQRNKGNFPGRFSGRQFSNSRSEMNVSTLELGDSALYLCASSLALGPDTQYFGPGTRLTVL.

For the CDR3, the DNA is TGCAGCGTTGTATATGGAAACACCATATATTTT. It translates to CSVVYGNTIYF. The chain couples TRBV29-1 to TRBJ1-3; D gene unclear. There are 11 residues in the CDR3. Germline values: CDR1 SQVTM, CDR2 ANQGSEA. V lost 4 bases to trimming and J lost 3 bases, with 4 bases between them.

The chain is built from TRBV6-4 and TRBJ1-1; no firm D call. Germline loops: CDR1 MRHNA, CDR2 SNTAGT. This CDR3 contains 10 residues. Trimming removed 11 bases at V and 10 bases at J, with 14 bases between. CDR3 bases: TGTGCCCCGGGGAAGGTGGGAGCTTTCTTT. Translated, it gives CAPGKVGAFF.

This sequence joins TRBV5-1 and TRBJ1-5; D is unresolved. Germline-derived CDR1 and CDR2 are SGHRS and YFSETQ. Deletions cut 2 bases from V and 0 bases from J, with 9 bases between. This CDR3 spans 15 amino acids. Here the CDR3 reads CASSFWGDSNQPQHF. CDR3 coding DNA: TGCGCCAGCAGCTTCTGGGGAGATAGCAATCAGCCCCAGCATTTT.

The rearrangement uses TRBV5-1 and TRBJ2-3; 7 bases are a match to TRBD2. This CDR3 spans 15 amino acids. Per germline, CDR1 SGHRS and CDR2 YFSETQ. Germline trimming cut 4 bases from V and 1 base from J; bases unmatched to any gene: 6. CDR3 in amino acids: CASSQARGGTDTQYF. In DNA, the CDR3 is TGCGCCAGCAGCCAAGCCCGGGGGGGCACAGATACGCAGTATTTT. Full variable domain (missing parts from reference TRBV5-1 and TRBJ2-3): KAGVTQTPRYLIKTRGQQVTLSCSPISGHRSVSWYQQTPGQGLQFLFEYFSETQRNKGNFPGRFSGRQFSNSRSEMNVSTLELGDSALYLCASSQARGGTDTQYFGPGTRLTVL.

The genes are TRBV18 and TRBJ2-2; TRBD2 agrees at 8 bases. Losses at the gene ends were 6 bases for V and 4 bases for J; bases not matched to a gene: 7. The CDR3 consists of 15 residues. Germline lookup yields CDR1 KGHSH and CDR2 LQKENI. CDR3 nucleotide sequence: TGTGCCAGCTCCGGACTAGCCGAGTCCACCGGGGAGCTGTTTTTT. This encodes CASSGLAESTGELFF.

The chain has TRBV28 and TRBJ2-3; 7 bases are shared with TRBD2. V gave up 7 bases and J gave up 0 bases; unmatched junction bases: 10. This CDR3 spans 16 amino acids. Germline CDR1 reads MDHEN; CDR2 reads SYDVKM. The CDR3 loop is CASTNSYSGSTDTQYF. The DNA of the CDR3 is TGTGCCAGCACCAATTCGTATAGCGGGAGCACAGATACGCAGTATTTT. Full variable domain (outside the CDR3, taken from reference TRBV28 and TRBJ2-3): DVKVTQSSRYLVKRTGEKVFLECVQDMDHENMFWYRQDPGLGLRLIYFSYDVKMKEKGDIPEGYSVSREKKERFSLILESASTNQTSMYLCASTNSYSGSTDTQYFGPGTRLTVL.

The rearrangement joins TRBV14 to TRBJ2-5; D possibly corresponds to TRBD1 (5 bases). The V gene lost 1 base and the J gene lost 5 bases, with 20 bases spanning the gap. Looked up from germline, CDR1 is SGHDN and CDR2 is FVKESK. The CDR3 is 17 amino acids. DNA of the CDR3: TGTGCCAGCAGCCAAGCAAGGAAAACATCTCCAGGGGAGACCCAGTACTTC. Translated: CASSQARKTSPGETQYF.

This clone has a single count. This chain joins TRBV5-1 and TRBJ2-1, with D possibly matching TRBD2 (6 bases). V gave up 2 bases and J gave up 6 bases, with 12 bases separating them. The CDR3 is 14 residues long. Germline values: CDR1 SGHRS, CDR2 YFSETQ. CDR3 nucleotide sequence: TGCGCCAGCAGCTTCGGAGGGAGTGGCAATGAGCAGTTCTTC. Amino acid sequence: CASSFGGSGNEQFF.

The CDR3 region has the DNA TGTGCCAGCAGCGAGAGAGACAGGTACTATGGCTACACCTTC. It yields the protein CASSERDRYYGYTF. The chain employs TRBV9 and TRBJ1-2; D may be TRBD1 (6 bases). Germline V CDR1 and CDR2: SGDLS, YYNGEE. This CDR3 spans 14 amino acids. Trimming took off 3 bases at V and 3 bases at J, with 12 bases between the two ends.

This clone has just one count. The V call is TRBV5-4, the J call TRBJ2-2, with 10 nucleotides matching TRBD2. Losses at the gene ends were 3 bases for V and 1 base for J; bases not matched to a gene: 3. Germline V lookup: CDR1 SGHNT, CDR2 YYREEE (reference sequence). The CDR3 covers 16 residues. The CDR3 DNA reads TGTGCCAGCAGCTCCCCTAGCGGGAGGAACACCGGGGAGCTGTTTTTT. Translation gives CASSSPSGRNTGELFF. The whole variable domain, filled in from reference TRBV5-4 and TRBJ2-2, reads ETGVTQSPTHLIKTRGQQVTLRCSSQSGHNTVSWYQQALGQGPQFIFQYYREEENGRGNFPPRFSGLQFPNYSSELNVNALELDDSALYLCASSSPSGRNTGELFFGEGSRLTVL.

The V call is TRBV9, the J call TRBJ2-3; TRBD1 matches 8 bases. The CDR3 length is 16 residues. The germline CDR1 and CDR2 sequences are SGDLS and YYNGEE. The V segment lost 6 bases and the J segment 3 bases; nucleotides outside the gene matches: 12. The CDR3 nucleotides read TGTGCCAGCACGAGGACAGGGCAAAGGGAGACAGATACGCAGTATTTT. Amino acid sequence: CASTRTGQRETDTQYF.

The V gene is TRBV2, the J gene TRBJ1-4, with D possibly being TRBD1 (6 bases). V was pared by 4 bases and J by 3 bases, with 12 bases between. This CDR3 is built from 15 residues. Germline assignment: CDR1 SNHLY and CDR2 FYNNEI. This CDR3 is CASSVTGQPNEKLFF. The CDR3 DNA reads TGTGCCAGCAGTGTTACAGGGCAGCCTAATGAAAAACTGTTTTTT.